The 5 T cell receptor beta chains below all came from one sample that was sequenced in a study of OX40 agonist ivuxolimab in advanced cancers. Only in-frame clones appear in the TCRdb table, and some are missing; sequencing was by immunoSEQ multiplex PCR. This table holds under 110,000 clones, about nine tenths found once. The input for sequencing was CD4+ or CD8+ T cells sorted from blood, taken in a trial of the OX40 agonist ivuxolimab. The receptors were sampled from an adult with an advanced solid tumor such as melanoma, head and neck, liver or kidney cancer.

The chain uses TRBV28 and TRBJ1-5; 7 nucleotides match TRBD1. Trimming cost V 8 bases and J 7 bases; bases outside gene matches: 11. The CDR3 sequence is 14 residues long. Germline V gene sequence: CDR1 MDHEN, CDR2 SYDVKM. The CDR3 DNA follows: TGTGCCAGCCGATTCGGGACAGCCCTCCAGCCCCAGCATTTT. Amino acid sequence: CASRFGTALQPQHF.

This rearrangement joins TRBV7-9 to TRBJ1-1, with 7 nucleotides matching TRBD1. V dropped 11 bases and J dropped 6; count of bases not matched to a gene: 6. CDR1 is SEHNR and CDR2 is FQNEAQ in the germline V gene (reference sequence). This CDR3 is built from 11 residues. The CDR3 DNA reads as TGTGCCCTACAGGGGCACCCTGAAGCTTTCTTT. The encoded protein is CALQGHPEAFF.

The chain combines TRBV5-1 with TRBJ2-2; D ambiguous. This CDR3 is built from 13 residues. V was pared by 4 bases and J by 3 bases, with 7 bases between. Germline V lookup: CDR1 SGHRS, CDR2 YFSETQ. The CDR3 sequence: CASSATDTGELFF. As DNA, the CDR3 is TGCGCCAGCAGCGCGACGGACACCGGGGAGCTGTTTTTT.

J is TRBJ1-2 and V is TRBV5-8, with D possibly matching TRBD1 (5 bases). V was shortened by 1 base and J by 5 bases, with 15 bases between the two germline ends. In germline, CDR1 is SGHTS, CDR2 YDEGEE. The CDR3 spans 15 residues. The DNA for the CDR3 is TGTGCCAGCAGCTTGAGTGGGGCGGCGGGGTATGGCTACACCTTC. It specifies CASSLSGAAGYGYTF.

V gene TRBV18 combines with J gene TRBJ2-5; TRBD2 matches 8 bases. This CDR3 spans 16 amino acids. Unmatched junction bases numbered 10, after V lost 2 bases and J lost 5 bases. Germline V CDR1 and CDR2: KGHSH, LQKENI. DNA for the CDR3: TGTGCCAGCTCACCAGGAATAGCGGGGAGGAGCGAGACCCAGTACTTC. This gives the protein CASSPGIAGRSETQYF. Using reference TRBV18 and TRBJ2-5 for the parts outside the CDR3, the full variable domain is NAGVMQNPRHLVRRRGQEARLRCSPMKGHSHVYWYRQLPEEGLKFMVYLQKENIIDESGMPKERFSAEFPKEGPSILRIQQVVRGDSAAYFCASSPGIAGRSETQYFGPGTRLLVL.